This T cell receptor (beta chain) derives from a study of T cell changes during pregnancy in multiple sclerosis. Profiled with immunoSEQ multiplex PCR; TCRdb holds only in-frame clones, not every one. The table shows 60,000 to 70,000 clones, with around 92% occurring only once. Concerning this clone: A read error may account for a junction end that differs from germline.

This specimen consisted of peripheral blood, obtained in the second trimester of pregnancy. The origin of this receptor is a female donor in good health, enrolled as a control in a pregnancy study.

CDR3 loop: CASSLASQGDEQFF. As DNA, the CDR3 is TGTGCTAGCAGCTTAGCTTCCCAGGGCGATGAGCAGTTCTTC. This sequence joins TRBV7-7 and TRBJ2-1; D is perhaps TRBD1 (5 bases). CDR3 size: 14 residues. Germline values: CDR1 SSHAT, CDR2 FNYEAQ (reference sequence).